This is a list of T cell receptor beta chains from one sample in a study of T cells in Graves' hyperthyroidism and ophthalmopathy. Each CDR3 protein is one row after TCRdb ran MiXCR on the multiplex PCR reads. The sample has 300,000 to 450,000 distinct CDR3 sequences, more than 15% seen once. The sample comprised blood. The receptors shown here come from a woman aged 18-29 years with Graves' hyperthyroidism that later progressed to Graves' ophthalmopathy. Both conserved end residues are part of each CDR3. A D gene is named only where the DNA matches it firmly. For some rows the clone size is stated as once, few or many, or as a class when expanded; others skip it.

>TRBV9|TRBJ2-2|NA|NA
CASSPEAHTNTGELFF
TGTGCCAGCAGCCCCGAGGCGCACACGAACACCGGGGAGCTGTTTTTT
>TRBV6-2/TRBV6-3|TRBJ2-5|many|TRBD2
CASSLNPGLAEETQYF
TGTGCCAGCAGTTTGAACCCGGGACTAGCGGAAGAGACCCAGTACTTC
>TRBV4-1|TRBJ1-6|NA|NA
CASSQDLQAYNSPLHF
TGCGCCAGCAGCCAAGATTTGCAAGCCTATAATTCACCCCTCCACTTT
>TRBV7-6|TRBJ2-5|NA|NA
CASSRTGPETQYF
TGTGCCAGCAGCAGGACTGGCCCAGAGACCCAGTACTTC
>TRBV7-8|TRBJ2-5|many|TRBD2
CASSLRAGSETQYF
TGTGCCAGCAGCTTACGAGCGGGAAGTGAGACCCAGTACTTC
>TRBV7-8|TRBJ1-6|many|TRBD1
CASSYGTGANSPLHF
TGTGCCAGCAGCTACGGGACAGGGGCTAATTCACCCCTCCACTTT
>TRBV2|TRBJ1-1|many|TRBD1
CASSALQGANTEAFF
TGTGCCAGCAGCGCCCTACAGGGGGCCAACACTGAAGCTTTCTTT
>TRBV6-2/TRBV6-3|TRBJ1-2|few|NA
CASSSSREVSGYTF
TGTGCCAGCAGTTCCTCCCGGGAAGTTTCTGGCTACACCTTC
>TRBV7-2|TRBJ1-5|many|TRBD1
CASSRGDSRNQPQHF
TGTGCCAGCAGCCGTGGGGACAGCCGCAATCAGCCCCAGCATTTT
>TRBV18|TRBJ2-5|many|TRBD2
CASSPRPLANQETQYF
TGTGCCAGCTCACCCCGACCACTAGCGAACCAAGAGACCCAGTACTTC
>TRBV29-1|TRBJ2-7|NA|TRBD1
CRNRDRVGYEQYF
TGCCGAAACCGGGACAGGGTAGGCTACGAGCAGTACTTC
>TRBV19|TRBJ2-2|few|NA
CASSFASGAGELFF
TGTGCCAGTAGTTTCGCCTCAGGGGCCGGGGAGCTGTTTTTT
>TRBV10-3|TRBJ2-5|few|NA
CAISDRGLQETQYF
TGTGCCATCAGTGACCGAGGGCTCCAAGAGACCCAGTACTTC
>TRBV10-2|TRBJ2-7|many|TRBD2
CASRATSGLGIYEQYF
TGCGCCAGCAGGGCGACTAGCGGGCTTGGGATCTACGAGCAGTACTTC
>TRBV29-1|TRBJ1-2|many|TRBD1
CSVGDPGGVYGYTF
TGCAGCGTTGGAGATCCAGGGGGCGTTTATGGCTACACCTTC
>TRBV12-3/TRBV12-4|TRBJ2-4|NA|NA
CASRGAGLAKNIQYF
TGTGCCAGCAGAGGGGCAGGCCTAGCCAAAAACATTCAGTACTTC